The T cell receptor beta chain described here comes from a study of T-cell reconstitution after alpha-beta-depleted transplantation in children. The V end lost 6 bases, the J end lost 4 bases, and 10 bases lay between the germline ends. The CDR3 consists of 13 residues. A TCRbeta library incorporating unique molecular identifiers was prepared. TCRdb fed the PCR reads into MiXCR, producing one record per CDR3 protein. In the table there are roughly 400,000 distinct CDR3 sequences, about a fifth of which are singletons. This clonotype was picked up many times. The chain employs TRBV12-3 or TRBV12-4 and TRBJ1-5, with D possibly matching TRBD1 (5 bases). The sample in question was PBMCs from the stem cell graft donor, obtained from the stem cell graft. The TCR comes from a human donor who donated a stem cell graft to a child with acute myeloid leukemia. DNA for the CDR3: TGTGCCAGCAGCTTGGCAGGGAATCAGCCCCAGCATTTT. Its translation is CASSLAGNQPQHF.